The source of this TCR beta chain is a study of T cells in Graves' hyperthyroidism and ophthalmopathy. This clonotype was detected only once. Its target is not known. This CDR3 is built from 16 residues. The V and J ends lost 5 bases and 5 bases respectively, with 19 bases between them. The germline V gene encodes CDR1 SGHTA and CDR2 FQGNSA. Study-level results: It was a median roughly 6.5 months before onset that the model predicted ophthalmopathy.

Hyperthyroidism was newly diagnosed in patients aged 18 to 65 (duration under 2 months). PBMCs stemmed from around 9.3 ml fresh peripheral blood. RNA transcripts were the template for amplifying TCR beta CDR3 regions. First-round RT-PCR of the TCR CDR3 relied on the HTBI primer set. One entry per CDR3 protein, called by TCRdb with MiXCR from the multiplex PCR reads. The sample consists of a few hundred thousand distinct CDR3 sequences, about 15% of them appearing once. The sequence derives from a woman aged 25 to 39 with Graves' hyperthyroidism that later progressed to Graves' ophthalmopathy. Specimen: blood. This chain uses TRBV7-2 with TRBJ2-1, with D perhaps TRBD2 (5 bases). CDR3 protein: CASSPPPLARNNEQFF. In DNA, the CDR3 is TGTGCCAGCAGCCCACCCCCCCTAGCACGGAACAATGAGCAGTTCTTC.